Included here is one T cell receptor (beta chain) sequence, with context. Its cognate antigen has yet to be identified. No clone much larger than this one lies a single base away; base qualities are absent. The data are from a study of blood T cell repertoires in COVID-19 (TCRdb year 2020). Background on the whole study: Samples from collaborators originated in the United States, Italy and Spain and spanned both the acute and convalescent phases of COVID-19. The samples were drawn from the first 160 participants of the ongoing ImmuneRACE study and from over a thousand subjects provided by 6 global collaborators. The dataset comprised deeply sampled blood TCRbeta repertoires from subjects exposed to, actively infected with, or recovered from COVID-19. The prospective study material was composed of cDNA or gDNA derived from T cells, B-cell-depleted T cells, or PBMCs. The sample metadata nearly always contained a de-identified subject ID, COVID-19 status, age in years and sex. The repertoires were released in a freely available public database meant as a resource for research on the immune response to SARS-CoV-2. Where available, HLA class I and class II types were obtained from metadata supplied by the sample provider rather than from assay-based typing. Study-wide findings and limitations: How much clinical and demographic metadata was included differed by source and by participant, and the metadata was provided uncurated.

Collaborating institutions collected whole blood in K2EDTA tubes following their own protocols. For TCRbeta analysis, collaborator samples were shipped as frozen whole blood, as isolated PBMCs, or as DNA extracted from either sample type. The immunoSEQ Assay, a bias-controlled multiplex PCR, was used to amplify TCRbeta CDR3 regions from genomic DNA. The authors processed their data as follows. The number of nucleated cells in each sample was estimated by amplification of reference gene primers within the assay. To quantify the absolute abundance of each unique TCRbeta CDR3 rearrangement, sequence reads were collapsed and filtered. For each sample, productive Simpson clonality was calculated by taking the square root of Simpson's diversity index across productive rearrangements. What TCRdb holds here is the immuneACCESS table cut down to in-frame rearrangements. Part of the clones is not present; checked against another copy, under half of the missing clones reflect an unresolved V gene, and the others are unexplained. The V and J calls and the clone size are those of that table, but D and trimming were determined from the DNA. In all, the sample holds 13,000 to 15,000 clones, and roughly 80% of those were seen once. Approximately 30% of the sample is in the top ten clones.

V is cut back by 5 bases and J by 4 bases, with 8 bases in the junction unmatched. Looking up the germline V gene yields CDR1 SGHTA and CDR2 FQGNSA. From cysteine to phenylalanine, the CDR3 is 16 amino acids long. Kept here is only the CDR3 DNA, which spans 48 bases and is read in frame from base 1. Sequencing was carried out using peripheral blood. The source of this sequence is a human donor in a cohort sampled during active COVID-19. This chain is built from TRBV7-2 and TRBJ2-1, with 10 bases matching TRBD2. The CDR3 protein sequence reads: CASSVTGTSAYNEQFF. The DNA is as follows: TGTGCCAGCAGCGTGACCGGGACTAGCGCATACAATGAGCAGTTCTTC. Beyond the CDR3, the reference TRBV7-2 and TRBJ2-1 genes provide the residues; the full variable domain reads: GAGVSQSPSNKVTEKGKDVELRCDPISGHTALYWYRQSLGQGLEFLIYFQGNSAPDKSGLPSDRFSAERTGGSVSTLTIQRTQQEDSAVYLCASSVTGTSAYNEQFFGPGTRLTVL.